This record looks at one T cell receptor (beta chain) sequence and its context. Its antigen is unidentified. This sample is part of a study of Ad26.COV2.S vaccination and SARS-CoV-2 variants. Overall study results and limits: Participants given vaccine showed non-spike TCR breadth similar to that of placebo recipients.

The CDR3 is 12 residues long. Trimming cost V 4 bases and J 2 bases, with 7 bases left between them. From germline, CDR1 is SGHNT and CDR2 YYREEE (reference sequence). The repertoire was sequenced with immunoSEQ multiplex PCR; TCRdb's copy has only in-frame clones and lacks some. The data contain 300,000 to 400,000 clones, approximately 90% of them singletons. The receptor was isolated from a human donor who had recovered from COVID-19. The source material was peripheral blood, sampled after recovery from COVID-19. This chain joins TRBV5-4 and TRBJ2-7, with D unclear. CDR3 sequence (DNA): TGTGCCAGCAGCGTCATTCCCTACGAGCAGTACTTC. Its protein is CASSVIPYEQYF.